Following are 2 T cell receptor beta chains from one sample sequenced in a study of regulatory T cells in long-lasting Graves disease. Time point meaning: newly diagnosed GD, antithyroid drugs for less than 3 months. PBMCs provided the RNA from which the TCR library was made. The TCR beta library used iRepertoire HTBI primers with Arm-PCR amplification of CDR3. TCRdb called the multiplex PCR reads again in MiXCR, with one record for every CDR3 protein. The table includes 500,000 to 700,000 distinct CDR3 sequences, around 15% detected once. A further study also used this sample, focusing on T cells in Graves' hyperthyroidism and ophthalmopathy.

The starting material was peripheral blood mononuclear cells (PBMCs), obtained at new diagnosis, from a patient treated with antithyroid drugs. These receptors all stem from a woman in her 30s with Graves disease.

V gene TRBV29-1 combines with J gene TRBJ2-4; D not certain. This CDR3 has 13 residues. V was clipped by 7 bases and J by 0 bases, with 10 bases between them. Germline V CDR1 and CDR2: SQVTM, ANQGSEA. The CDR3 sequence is CSAVSLAKNIQYF. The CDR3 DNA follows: TGCAGCGCCGTGAGCCTAGCCAAAAACATTCAGTACTTC.

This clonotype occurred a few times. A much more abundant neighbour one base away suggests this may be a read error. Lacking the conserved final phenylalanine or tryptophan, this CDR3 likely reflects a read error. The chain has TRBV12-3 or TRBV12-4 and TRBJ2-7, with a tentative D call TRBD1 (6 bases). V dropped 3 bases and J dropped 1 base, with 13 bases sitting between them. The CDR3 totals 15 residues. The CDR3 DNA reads TGTGCCAGCAGTTTGTATGGGGGCTTTTCCTACGAGCAGTACCTC. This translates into CASSLYGGFSYEQYL.